This T cell receptor (beta chain) derives from a study of low-dose radiotherapy and immunotherapy resistance in tumors. Study in general: Patients received 300 mg of oral aspirin each day across four cycles, commencing on cycle 1 day 1.

With TRAV- and TRBV-specific primers, first-strand cDNA was made, covering the alpha and beta chains. With a constant-region primer and a V-primer adapter, TCRs were subjected to roughly 20 PCR cycles of amplification. TCRdb re-analysed the reads in MiXCR, keeping a single row per CDR3 protein. The table has around 100,000 distinct CDR3 sequences, less than 25% seen once. This CDR3 has 16 residues. Germline V CDR1 and CDR2: KGHDR, SFDVKD. Trimming left V 6 bases short and J 4 bases short, with 18 bases between. Time point denoted: after trial treatment. Treatment here: LDRT plus nivolumab, ipilimumab, low-dose cyclophosphamide and aspirin (RACIN trial). The donors, trial participants, received nivolumab, ipilimumab, aspirin, low-dose cyclophosphamide and low-dose radiotherapy. This clonotype was found many times.

This TCR was sampled from a female donor with ovarian cancer. Here the sequenced sample was PBMCs, taken after low-dose radiotherapy plus immunotherapy. The chain joins TRBV24-1 to TRBJ2-1; D may be TRBD2 (5 bases). CDR3 coding DNA: TGTGCCACCAGTATGGCGCGAGGAGGTCGGTACAATGAGCAGTTCTTC. Translating it yields CATSMARGGRYNEQFF.